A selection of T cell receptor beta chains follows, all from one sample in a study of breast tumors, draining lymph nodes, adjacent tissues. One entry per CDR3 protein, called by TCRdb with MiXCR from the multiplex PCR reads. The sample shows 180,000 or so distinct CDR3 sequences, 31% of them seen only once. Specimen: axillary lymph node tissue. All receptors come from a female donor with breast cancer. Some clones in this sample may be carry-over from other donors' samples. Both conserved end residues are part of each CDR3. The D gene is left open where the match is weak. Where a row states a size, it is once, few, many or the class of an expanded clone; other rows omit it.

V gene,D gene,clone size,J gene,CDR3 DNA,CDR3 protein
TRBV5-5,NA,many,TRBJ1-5,TGTGCCAGCAGCCTTTCATTCCGGACACCTGGGGATCAGCCCCAGCATTTT,CASSLSFRTPGDQPQHF
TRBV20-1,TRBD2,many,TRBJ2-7,TGCAGTGCTAGAGATCTGGGTAGCGGGAGCTCCTACGAGCAGTACTTC,CSARDLGSGSSYEQYF
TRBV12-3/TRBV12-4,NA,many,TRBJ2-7,TGTGCCAGCAGTTTCACCGGCGGGTTAGGACGGCAGTACTTC,CASSFTGGLGRQYF
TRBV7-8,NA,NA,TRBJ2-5,TGTGCCAGCAGCCTCTTGGGGGAGGAAGAGACCCAGTACTTC,CASSLLGEEETQYF
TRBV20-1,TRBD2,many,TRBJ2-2,TGCAGTGCTCCTAGCGGGAGTAGGGAGCTGTTTTTT,CSAPSGSRELFF
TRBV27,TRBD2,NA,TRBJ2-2,TGTGCCAGCAGTTCGCGACTAGCGGGGAGCGGGGAGCTGTTTTTT,CASSSRLAGSGELFF
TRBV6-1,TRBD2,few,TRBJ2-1,TGTGCCAGCAGTGTCGGGACGGGGGCGGCTAGCGGGGCCTACAATGAGCAGTTCTTC,CASSVGTGAASGAYNEQFF
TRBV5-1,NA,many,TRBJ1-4,TGCGCCAGCAGCAAGGGAGGTGGCGGCTTTGAAAAACTGTTTTTT,CASSKGGGGFEKLFF
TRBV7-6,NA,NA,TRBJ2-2,TGTGCCAGCAGCCGGACGGACCTCCGGAGGGAGCTGTTTTTT,CASSRTDLRRELFF
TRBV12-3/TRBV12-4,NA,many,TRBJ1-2,TGTGCCAGCAGTTTAATGGGGCATGAGGGCTACACCTTC,CASSLMGHEGYTF
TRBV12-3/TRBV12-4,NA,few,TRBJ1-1,TGTGCCAGCAGTTTTATGGGAGGGGTGAACACTGAAGCTTTCTTT,CASSFMGGVNTEAFF
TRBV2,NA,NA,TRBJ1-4,TGTGCCAGCAGACAAGACAGTATTAATGAAAAACTGTTTTTT,CASRQDSINEKLFF
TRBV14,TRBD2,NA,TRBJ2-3,TGTGCTAGCGGGGGGCTTCACCATACGCAGTATTTT,CASGGLHHTQYF